The source of this TCR beta chain is a study of blood T cell repertoires in COVID-19. Overall study: Nucleic acid was either cDNA or gDNA, and it came from T cells, B-cell-depleted T cells, or PBMCs.

A single count supports this clone. The sample contains more than one DNA sequence encoding this CDR3. This CDR3 spans 13 amino acids. Germline lookup yields CDR1 SGHRS and CDR2 YFSETQ. The V end was cut by 3 bases, the J end by 0 bases, with 5 bases between. Recruits, aged roughly 18 to 100 years, lived in 24 US areas. Clones were read by immunoSEQ multiplex PCR, and TCRdb kept only the in-frame ones, dropping some. The sample carries hundreds of thousands of clones, 86% recorded once. The chain has TRBV5-1 and TRBJ2-3; D gene unclear. Sample: PBMCs or T cells enriched from blood (not recorded which). This clonotype was obtained from a woman between 40 and 50 years old with acute COVID-19. The CDR3 spells CASSSGSTDTQYF. CDR3 nucleotides: TGCGCCAGCAGCTCGGGTAGCACAGATACGCAGTATTTT.